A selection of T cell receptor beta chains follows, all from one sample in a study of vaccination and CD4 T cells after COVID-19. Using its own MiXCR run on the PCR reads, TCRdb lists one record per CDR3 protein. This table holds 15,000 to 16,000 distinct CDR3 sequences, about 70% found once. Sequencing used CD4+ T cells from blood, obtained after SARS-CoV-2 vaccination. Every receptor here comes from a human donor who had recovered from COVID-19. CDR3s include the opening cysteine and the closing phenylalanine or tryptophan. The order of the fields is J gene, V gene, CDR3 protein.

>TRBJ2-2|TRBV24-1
CATSDFGRHGELFF
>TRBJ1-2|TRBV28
CASSLKGGPGGYTF
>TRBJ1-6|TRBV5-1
CASSLGARNSPLHF
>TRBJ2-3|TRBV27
CASSSDGADTQYF
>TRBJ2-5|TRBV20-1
CSAKSAQGRTIQETQYF
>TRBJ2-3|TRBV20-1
CSASSGSGTDTQYF
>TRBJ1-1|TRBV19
CASSKRQLNTEAFF
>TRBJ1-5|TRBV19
CASSISRDQPQHF
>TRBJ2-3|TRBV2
CASSEEGDTQYF
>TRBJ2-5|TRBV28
CASSFRTSGKETQYF
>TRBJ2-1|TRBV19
CASSIAGPLGSYNEQFF
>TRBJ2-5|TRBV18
CASSRTSGKETQYF
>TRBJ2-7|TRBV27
CASSFGQGAHEQYF
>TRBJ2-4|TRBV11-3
CASSLQELDIQYF